A selection of T cell receptor beta chains follows, all from one sample in a study of human T cells and chemical hapten exposure. Each CDR3 protein is one row after TCRdb ran MiXCR on the RACE reads. The sample carries a few hundred thousand distinct CDR3 sequences, around 6% recorded once. Specimen: whole blood, collected in connection with sensitization to the hapten diphenylcyclopropenone (DPC). These receptors came from a woman aged 18-29 years with alopecia areata. Some clones in this sample may be carry-over from other donors' samples. CDR3s include the opening cysteine and the closing phenylalanine or tryptophan. D genes are given only for firm matches. Expanded clones get a size class; other rows say once, few or many, or leave the size out.

>many|TRBJ1-6|-|15|TRBV3-1
CASSPPGGCNSPLHF
TGTGCCAGCAGCCCCCCGGGGGGTTGCAATTCACCCCTCCACTTT
>many|TRBJ1-5|TRBD1|16|TRBV27
CASRRQGGRSNQPQHF
TGTGCCAGCAGGCGCCAAGGGGGCAGGAGCAATCAGCCCCAGCATTTT
>-|TRBJ2-7|-|14|TRBV6-2/TRBV6-3
CASSPSGSSYEQYF
TGTGCCAGCAGTCCTTCAGGGAGCTCCTACGAGCAGTACTTC
>many|TRBJ1-2|TRBD1|15|TRBV5-5
CASSLGQGRRGGYTF
TGTGCCAGCAGCTTGGGACAGGGTCGGCGAGGAGGCTACACCTTC
>-|TRBJ2-5|TRBD2|14|TRBV9
CASSVGTSFETQYF
TGTGCCAGCAGCGTCGGGACTAGCTTTGAGACCCAGTACTTC
>few|TRBJ1-2|-|14|TRBV4-1
CASSQGLGIYGYTF
TGCGCCAGCAGCCAAGGCTTAGGGATATATGGCTACACCTTC
>-|TRBJ1-2|-|15|TRBV5-6
CASTFPDGEDYGYTF
TGTGCCAGCACTTTTCCCGACGGGGAGGACTATGGCTACACCTTC
>few|TRBJ2-7|TRBD2|15|TRBV12-3/TRBV12-4
CASSLSSGVYYEQYF
TGTGCCAGCAGTTTATCAAGCGGGGTGTACTACGAGCAGTACTTC
>many|TRBJ1-5|-|14|TRBV28
CASRPPEYNQPQHF
TGTGCCAGCAGACCCCCAGAGTACAATCAGCCCCAGCATTTT
>-|TRBJ2-7|TRBD2|18|TRBV12-3/TRBV12-4
CASSFYLGEGKVKYEQYF
TGTGCCAGCAGTTTCTATCTAGGGGAGGGAAAGGTTAAATACGAGCAGTACTTC
>few|TRBJ1-1|TRBD1|15|TRBV28
CASSLGDRGQTEAFF
TGTGCCAGCAGTTTAGGAGACAGGGGTCAAACTGAAGCTTTCTTT
>-|TRBJ1-5|TRBD1|16|TRBV16
CASSHGIGQGNQPQHF
TGTGCCAGCAGCCACGGTATCGGACAGGGAAATCAGCCCCAGCATTTT
>-|TRBJ1-1|-|13|TRBV28
CASRYPGGTEAFF
TGTGCCAGCAGGTATCCTGGGGGCACTGAAGCTTTCTTT
>many|TRBJ2-3|-|15|TRBV6-2/TRBV6-3
CATHRDFIATDTQYF
TGTGCCACCCACCGGGACTTCATAGCCACAGATACGCAGTATTTT
>-|TRBJ1-5|-|15|TRBV14
CASRRRQNSNQPQHF
TGTGCCAGCAGACGCCGACAGAATAGCAATCAGCCCCAGCATTTT
>few|TRBJ2-7|TRBD2|13|TRBV3-1
CASTAGGFYEQYF
TGTGCCAGCACAGCGGGGGGCTTTTACGAGCAGTACTTC
>many|TRBJ2-1|TRBD2|17|TRBV27
CASSSRLAGGSYNEQFF
TGTGCCAGCAGTTCCAGACTAGCGGGGGGTTCCTACAATGAGCAGTTCTTC
>few|TRBJ2-3|-|16|TRBV5-4
CASSSAGRGHTDTQYF
TGTGCCAGCAGCTCCGCCGGGCGGGGACACACAGATACGCAGTATTTT
>many|TRBJ2-3|-|14|TRBV18
CASSPPAGTDTQYF
TGTGCCAGCTCACCACCAGCCGGGACAGATACGCAGTATTTT
>medium-sized|TRBJ1-1|-|15|TRBV6-5
CASSSPGYVDTEAFF
TGTGCCAGCAGTTCTCCAGGGTACGTGGACACTGAAGCTTTCTTT
>many|TRBJ2-5|TRBD1|15|TRBV5-1
CASSRRTGEVTAQYF
TGCGCCAGCAGCCGCCGAACAGGGGAAGTGACTGCCCAGTACTTC
>many|TRBJ2-7|TRBD2|16|TRBV7-9
CASSPAPGLAGPLPYF
TGTGCCAGCAGTCCTGCTCCGGGACTAGCGGGGCCTCTACCCTACTTC
>few|TRBJ1-6|-|18|TRBV12-3/TRBV12-4
CASSLRELLSSYNSPLHF
TGTGCCAGCAGTTTACGCGAACTCCTGAGCTCCTATAATTCACCCCTCCACTTT
>few|TRBJ2-6|-|18|TRBV6-2/TRBV6-3
CASRSKLRLISGANVLTF
TGTGCCAGCAGAAGTAAGTTAAGGCTGATCTCTGGGGCCAACGTCCTGACTTTC
>-|TRBJ2-7|TRBD2|14|TRBV10-3
CAISEASGPYEQYF
TGTGCCATCAGTGAGGCTAGCGGTCCCTACGAGCAGTACTTC
>-|TRBJ2-7|-|16|TRBV6-2/TRBV6-3
CASRWVGGTEDHEQYF
TGTGCCAGCCGCTGGGTAGGGGGTACAGAGGACCACGAGCAGTACTTC
>many|TRBJ1-4|TRBD1|15|TRBV20-1
CSARISGTGIKKLFF
TGCAGTGCTAGAATCTCCGGGACAGGGATAAAAAAACTGTTTTTT
>many|TRBJ2-7|-|14|TRBV6-5
CASSYGTREYEQYF
TGTGCCAGCAGTTACGGGACCCGAGAATACGAGCAGTACTTC
>many|TRBJ1-5|-|14|TRBV6-2/TRBV6-3
CASSYGGLNQPQHF
TGTGCCAGCAGTTACGGCGGGCTGAATCAGCCCCAGCATTTT
>many|TRBJ1-5|-|15|TRBV7-2
CASSLAGGVNQPQHF
TGTGCCAGCAGCTTAGCAGGGGGAGTAAATCAGCCCCAGCATTTT
>-|TRBJ1-2|-|14|TRBV6-1
CASTNDGGGSGYTF
TGTGCCAGCACGAACGACGGGGGGGGCTCTGGCTACACCTTC
>-|TRBJ2-7|-|14|TRBV5-4
CASSGDPLSYEQYF
TGTGCCAGCAGCGGGGACCCCCTCTCCTACGAGCAGTACTTC
>few|TRBJ2-7|-|13|TRBV29-1
CSVVSRASYEQYF
TGCAGCGTTGTAAGCAGGGCCAGCTACGAGCAGTACTTC
>few|TRBJ1-4|-|14|TRBV18
CASSPPFRDEKLFF
TGTGCCAGCTCACCACCATTCAGGGATGAAAAACTGTTTTTT
>many|TRBJ2-7|-|13|TRBV25-1
CASRQGVSYEQYF
TGTGCCAGCAGACAGGGAGTATCCTACGAGCAGTACTTC
>many|TRBJ2-7|-|12|TRBV12-3/TRBV12-4
CASSLALYEQYF
TGTGCCAGCAGTTTAGCCCTCTACGAGCAGTACTTC
>-|TRBJ2-3|-|14|TRBV2
CASSTRTVADTQYF
TGTGCCAGCAGTACCCGGACAGTTGCTGATACGCAGTATTTT
>many|TRBJ1-2|-|15|TRBV3-1
CASSQDGRGGYGYTF
TGTGCCAGCAGCCAAGATGGGAGAGGGGGCTATGGCTACACCTTC
>many|TRBJ2-4|-|17|TRBV7-2
CASSTRPAILAKNIQYF
TGTGCCAGCAGCACTCGCCCAGCAATCCTAGCCAAAAACATTCAGTACTTC
>many|TRBJ1-6|-|18|TRBV9
CASSVSFGGEPYNSPLHF
TGTGCCAGCAGCGTAAGTTTCGGGGGCGAGCCCTATAATTCACCCCTCCACTTT
>few|TRBJ2-3|-|14|TRBV27
CASTPASTSDTQYF
TGTGCCAGCACCCCGGCCTCCACCTCAGATACGCAGTATTTT
>-|TRBJ1-6|TRBD1|17|TRBV6-1
CASKNLTSRGLDSPLHF
TGTGCCAGCAAGAACCTTACGTCCAGGGGGCTAGATTCACCCCTCCACTTT
>many|TRBJ1-1|-|14|TRBV27
CASSFRAGNTEAFF
TGTGCCAGCAGTTTTCGAGCAGGGAACACTGAAGCTTTCTTT
>-|TRBJ2-3|-|13|TRBV9
CASSVTDTDTQYF
TGTGCCAGCAGCGTTACGGACACAGATACGCAGTATTTT
>-|TRBJ2-3|-|16|TRBV27
CASSFAPGSSTDTQYF
TGTGCCAGCAGTTTCGCCCCAGGTTCTAGCACAGATACGCAGTATTTT
>many|TRBJ1-1|-|14|TRBV7-9
CASSPTAINTEAFF
TGTGCCAGCAGCCCCACAGCAATCAACACTGAAGCTTTCTTT
>-|TRBJ2-7|-|17|TRBV2
CASSEALRGESSYEQYF
TGTGCCAGCAGTGAAGCGCTTCGAGGGGAGAGCTCCTACGAGCAGTACTTC
>few|TRBJ2-3|-|13|TRBV7-6
CASSLAQIDTQYF
TGTGCCAGCAGCTTAGCGCAGATAGATACGCAGTATTTT
>many|TRBJ1-2|-|14|TRBV29-1
CSVRQQGELYGYTF
TGCAGCGTCAGACAGCAAGGGGAGCTATACGGCTACACCTTC
>-|TRBJ1-2|-|14|TRBV4-3
CASSQDGGGFGYTF
TGCGCCAGCAGCCAAGATGGAGGAGGTTTTGGCTACACCTTC
>few|TRBJ2-4|-|17|TRBV20-1
CSARLGLGDTAKNIQYF
TGCAGTGCTAGGTTGGGTCTGGGGGACACCGCCAAAAACATTCAGTACTTC